The T cell receptor (beta chain) under discussion was sequenced for a study of regulatory T cells in long-lasting Graves disease. Study results and caveats: Persistent Graves' patients showed a TCR diversity that was lower than that of newly diagnosed ones. There was favoring of TRBV28, TRBJ1-2 and TRBJ2-5 in persistent disease.

The CDR3 consists of 17 residues. Germline V CDR1 and CDR2: LGHDT, YNNKEL (reference sequence). Unmatched junction bases numbered 5, after V lost 3 bases and J lost 2 bases. Specified time point: newly diagnosed GD, antithyroid drugs for less than 3 months. RNA extracted from PBMCs served as the sequencing template. American Thyroid Association guidelines defined how Graves' disease was diagnosed. TCR beta libraries were built with iRepertoire HTBI primers and Arm-PCR of CDR3 regions. Per the study methods: Spanning all samples, the identified segments comprised some 60 TRBV and fewer than 15 TRBJ. From the multiplex PCR reads, TCRdb called clonotypes with MiXCR, one entry per CDR3 protein. The V and J calls were not made by the authors but by TCRdb's processing. The repertoire includes 250,000 to 400,000 distinct CDR3 sequences, about a sixth of them detected once, and about two fifths sits in the top ten.

In this sample, this clonotype turned up many times. No antigen is known for it. J is TRBJ2-2 and V is TRBV3-1; 11 bases fit TRBD2. The clonotype was recovered from a female donor with Graves disease. Material: peripheral blood mononuclear cells (PBMCs), obtained at new diagnosis, from a patient treated with antithyroid drugs. CDR3 residues: CASSQKGLAVNTGELFF. The CDR3 bases are TGTGCCAGCAGCCAGAAGGGACTAGCGGTAAACACCGGGGAGCTGTTTTTT.